What follows are 14 T cell receptor beta chains derived from one specimen sequenced in a study of CD4 T cells in relation to SARS-CoV-2 and coronaviruses. The unexposed donors gave CD4+ T cells in about 2010-2019, prior to COVID-19. The protocol was immunoSEQ multiplex PCR, while the TCRdb copy is restricted to in-frame clones and leaves out a portion. The data hold more than 55,000 clones, with roughly 90% observed a single time. Sequenced: memory CD4+ T cells from PBMCs. The source of these receptors is a human donor in good health.

This rearrangement joins TRBV6-5 to TRBJ2-2; tentatively, D is TRBD2 (7 bases). The CDR3 has 14 residues. V was shortened by 3 bases and J by 6 bases, with 11 bases between the two germline ends. CDR1 is MNHEY, CDR2 SVGAGI, per germline. The CDR3 DNA reads TGTGCCAGCAGTTATCGGGGGGCGCCCGGGGAGCTGTTTTTT. It translates to CASSYRGAPGELFF.

This chain joins TRBV11-1 and TRBJ1-3; D uncertain. Germline V lookup: CDR1 SGHAT, CDR2 FQDESV (reference sequence). Trimming stripped 8 bases from V and 0 bases from J, with 14 bases between. The CDR3 has 15 residues. The CDR3 loop is CASRTLYPSGNTIYF. The CDR3 nucleotides read TGTGCCAGCCGGACTCTATACCCCTCTGGAAACACCATATATTTT.

The chain carries TRBV19 and TRBJ2-7; D remains ambiguous. The ends were cut back, 6 bases at V and 3 bases at J, with 15 bases in the middle. This CDR3 contains 14 residues. Germline V gene data show CDR1 as LNHDA and CDR2 as SQIVND (reference sequence). CDR3 protein: CASSPTETDYEQYF. CDR3 DNA sequence: TGTGCCAGTAGCCCAACAGAAACTGACTACGAGCAGTACTTC.

The chain is built from TRBV27 and TRBJ2-1; 15 bases agree with TRBD2. Germline trimming cut 5 bases from V and 5 bases from J; bases unmatched to any gene: 7. The germline V gene encodes CDR1 MNHEY and CDR2 SMNVEV (reference sequence). The CDR3 is made up of 17 amino acids. CDR3 sequence: CASSPRTSGRADNEQFF. CDR3 nucleotides: TGTGCCAGCAGTCCAAGGACTAGCGGGAGGGCTGACAATGAGCAGTTCTTC.

The chain is built from TRBV10-1 and TRBJ2-3; TRBD2 is a possible D gene (5 bases). The germline V gene has CDR1 WNHNN and CDR2 SYGVQD (reference sequence). The CDR3 has 14 residues. With 6 bases removed from V and 1 base from J, the gap between germline ends came to 11 bases. In DNA, the CDR3 is TGCGCCAGCAGGGGCCCTAGCCGCACAGATACGCAGTATTTT. Amino acids: CASRGPSRTDTQYF.

The chain couples TRBV5-6 to TRBJ2-5; TRBD1 aligns across 7 bases. Germline assignment: CDR1 SGHDT and CDR2 YYEEEE. This CDR3 has 16 residues. V lost 0 bases and J lost 4; bases outside the gene matches: 9. The CDR3 coding sequence is TGTGCCAGCAGCTTGGAAGACAGGGATAAAGGAGAGACCCAGTACTTC. Residues: CASSLEDRDKGETQYF.

The chain uses TRBV7-9 and TRBJ1-4, with 9 bases aligning to TRBD1. The ends lost 5 bases at V and 2 bases at J; junction bases unmatched: 3. CDR3 length: 15 residues. Germline V gives CDR1 SEHNR, CDR2 FQNEAQ (reference sequence). In nucleotides, the CDR3 is TGTGCCAGCAGCCTTACAGGGGGCACTAATGAAAAACTGTTTTTT. Its protein is CASSLTGGTNEKLFF.

The genes are TRBV4-2 and TRBJ2-5, with TRBD2 matching over 10 bases. The V and J ends lost 0 bases and 4 bases, in that order; junction bases with no gene match: 11. Per the germline V gene, CDR1 is LGHNA and CDR2 is YNFKEQ. CDR3 length equals 18 residues. The CDR3 reads CASSQDSGVAGGGETQYF. As DNA, the CDR3 is TGTGCCAGCAGCCAAGATAGTGGGGTAGCGGGAGGAGGAGAGACCCAGTACTTC.

The chain employs TRBV7-8 and TRBJ2-7; D remains ambiguous. Germline CDR1 reads SGHVS; CDR2 reads FQNEAQ. Trimming removed 0 bases at V and 2 bases at J, with 11 bases between. The CDR3 is 15 residues long. The CDR3 reads CASSLAHGFTYEQYF. DNA for the CDR3: TGTGCCAGCAGCTTAGCGCACGGCTTCACCTACGAGCAGTACTTC. Filled out from reference TRBV7-8 and TRBJ2-7, the complete variable domain reads GAGVSQSPRYKVAKRGQDVALRCDPISGHVSLFWYQQALGQGPEFLTYFQNEAQLDKSGLPSDRFFAERPEGSVSTLKIQRTQQEDSAVYLCASSLAHGFTYEQYFGPGTRLTVT.

This clone was picked up one time. This chain joins TRBV2 and TRBJ2-7; D is unresolved. The CDR3 extends over 10 amino acids. Per the germline V gene, CDR1 is SNHLY and CDR2 is FYNNEI. The ends were cut back, 5 bases at V and 2 bases at J, with 1 base in the middle. The CDR3 spells CASSTYEQYF. For the CDR3, the DNA is TGTGCCAGCAGTACCTACGAGCAGTACTTC.

As regards this clone: The junction departs from germline at one end; a sequencing error may be responsible. The chain is built from TRBV6-1 and TRBJ1-4, with a possible D match to TRBD1 (6 bases). There are 15 residues in the CDR3. The germline V gene encodes CDR1 MNHNS and CDR2 SASEGT. This chain's CDR3 is CASREGTLARGELFF. The CDR3, as DNA: TGTGCCAGCAGAGAAGGGACACTAGCCCGGGGGGAACTGTTTTTT.

The CDR3 DNA reads as TGCGCCAGCAGCCCCTTGGCTGGGGCCAACGTCCTGACTTTC. It yields the protein CASSPLAGANVLTF. The rearrangement joins TRBV5-1 to TRBJ2-6, with D hard to call. Germline values: CDR1 SGHRS, CDR2 YFSETQ. This CDR3 comprises 14 residues. The V end lost 4 bases, the J end lost 2 bases, and 7 bases lay between the germline ends.

The chain recombines TRBV28 with TRBJ1-4, with D unclear. V shed 3 bases and J shed 2 bases, with 10 bases lying between them. The CDR3 is made up of 15 amino acids. Germline lookup yields CDR1 MDHEN and CDR2 SYDVKM. CDR3 protein: CASSFGDRTNEKLFF. CDR3 DNA: TGTGCCAGCAGTTTTGGGGATAGGACTAATGAAAAACTGTTTTTT.

The chain is built from TRBV28 and TRBJ1-5; possible D gene TRBD1, 5 bases. With 2 bases removed from V and 15 bases from J, the gap between germline ends came to 20 bases. CDR3 size: 14 residues. The germline V gene has CDR1 MDHEN and CDR2 SYDVKM. CDR3 region: CASSLDDLARVGHF. The CDR3, as DNA: TGTGCCAGCAGTTTAGACGATCTTGCCAGGGTAGGGCATTTT. The complete variable domain, with remaining parts taken from reference TRBV28 and TRBJ1-5, reads DVKVTQSSRYLVKRTGEKVFLECVQDMDHENMFWYRQDPGLGLRLIYFSYDVKMKEKGDIPEGYSVSREKKERFSLILESASTNQTSMYLCASSLDDLARVGHFGDGTRLSIL.